The 11 T cell receptor beta chains presented below share a single source sample, sequenced in a study of blood T cell repertoires in COVID-19. The method was immunoSEQ multiplex PCR; TCRdb's version includes in-frame clones alone and lacks a portion of them. The table shows roughly 260,000 clones, with 75% to 90% occurring only once. The sequenced material came from peripheral blood. The receptors come from a woman between 45 and 60 years old who had recovered from COVID-19.

The chain is built from TRBV7-9 and TRBJ2-1; a possible D gene is TRBD1 (6 bases). CDR1 is SEHNR, CDR2 FQNEAQ, per germline (reference sequence). This CDR3 region has 15 residues. Trimming stripped 5 bases from V and 0 bases from J, with 11 bases between. CDR3 nucleotides: TGTGCCAGCAGCCGGGACATTAGCTCCTACAATGAGCAGTTCTTC. Its protein is CASSRDISSYNEQFF.

CDR3 sequence reads: CASRSPESSPYEQYF. CDR3 nucleotide sequence: TGTGCCAGCAGAAGCCCGGAGTCGAGCCCCTACGAGCAGTACTTC. The chain combines TRBV28 with TRBJ2-7; D remains ambiguous. The CDR3 runs to 15 residues. Trimming stripped 6 bases from V and 2 bases from J, with 17 bases between. CDR1 MDHEN and CDR2 SYDVKM come from the germline V gene.

The chain uses TRBV10-3 and TRBJ1-4, with a possible D match to TRBD1 (5 bases). CDR3 size: 19 residues. The germline V and J ends were trimmed by 3 bases and 3 bases, with 23 bases remaining between them. In germline, CDR1 is ENHRY, CDR2 SYGVKD. The CDR3 region has the DNA TGTGCCATCAGTGACCGGAGGCAGGGAGGTCTCGTGGCTAATGAAAAACTGTTTTTT. Its translation is CAISDRRQGGLVANEKLFF.

In its sample, this clone was seen a few times. A junction end diverges from the germline sequence, so it may reflect a read error. CDR3 region: CASSLLAGYQETQYF. CDR3 DNA: TGTGCTAGCAGCTTACTAGCGGGGTACCAAGAGACCCAGTACTTC. The gene calls are TRBV7-7 and TRBJ2-5; 10 bases agree with TRBD2. CDR1 SSHAT and CDR2 FNYEAQ come from the germline V gene (reference sequence). The CDR3 is made up of 15 amino acids.

The chain couples TRBV5-1 to TRBJ2-2; 10 positions agree with TRBD2. J was trimmed by 7 bases and V by 0 bases; bases with no gene match: 6. Germline V CDR1 and CDR2: SGHRS, YFSETQ. The CDR3 is 16 residues long. The CDR3 region is CASSLGSGRAVGELFF. The CDR3 DNA follows: TGCGCCAGCAGCTTGGGCAGCGGGAGGGCCGTCGGGGAGCTGTTTTTT.

Relative to its sample, this clone is medium-sized. V is TRBV28 and J is TRBJ1-1; tentative D call: TRBD1 (5 bases). V lost 8 bases and J 6 bases, leaving 16 bases between the germline ends. Germline V gene data show CDR1 as MDHEN and CDR2 as SYDVKM. The CDR3 extends over 13 amino acids. The CDR3: CASSISMTAEAFF. The DNA of the CDR3 is TGTGCCAGCTCTATCTCCATGACAGCTGAAGCTTTCTTT.

The chain employs TRBV19 and TRBJ2-7, with TRBD1 matching over 7 bases. Looked up from germline, CDR1 is LNHDA and CDR2 is SQIVND (reference sequence). With V trimmed by 7 bases and J by 1 base, 4 bases remained unmatched. This CDR3 is 13 amino acids long. This chain's CDR3 is CASTPGQSYEQYF. Written as DNA, the CDR3 is TGTGCCAGTACCCCGGGACAGTCCTACGAGCAGTACTTC.

The V call is TRBV28, the J call TRBJ1-5; D is unresolved. Looked up from germline, CDR1 is MDHEN and CDR2 is SYDVKM. This CDR3 has 14 residues. With 6 bases removed from V and 3 bases from J, the gap between germline ends came to 12 bases. Here the CDR3 reads CASSSPGPNQPQHF. CDR3 DNA: TGTGCCAGCAGCTCCCCTGGCCCCAATCAGCCCCAGCATTTT.

This chain joins TRBV28 and TRBJ1-3; D possibly corresponds to TRBD1 (5 bases). The CDR3 has 13 residues. Germline CDR1 and CDR2: MDHEN and SYDVKM. The ends were cut back, 11 bases at V and 2 bases at J, with 13 bases in the middle. The CDR3 protein is CAGGRATGNTIYF. CDR3 coding DNA: TGTGCCGGGGGGAGGGCAACTGGAAACACCATATATTTT.

V is TRBV7-9 and J is TRBJ2-7; no clear D gene. V lost 2 bases and J lost 0, with 5 bases in between. CDR1 SEHNR and CDR2 FQNEAQ come from the germline V gene (reference sequence). CDR3 size: 13 residues. CDR3 amino acids: CASSLPSSYEQYF. DNA of the CDR3: TGTGCCAGCAGCTTACCGAGCTCCTACGAGCAGTACTTC.

V usage is TRBV10-3 and J usage is TRBJ1-2; no clear D. Germline V CDR1 and CDR2: ENHRY, SYGVKD. The CDR3 runs to 13 residues. V was cut by 3 bases and J by 4 bases, with 9 bases left in between. The CDR3 is CAISDRTLYGYTF. In DNA form, the CDR3 reads TGTGCCATCAGTGACCGGACTCTCTATGGCTACACCTTC.